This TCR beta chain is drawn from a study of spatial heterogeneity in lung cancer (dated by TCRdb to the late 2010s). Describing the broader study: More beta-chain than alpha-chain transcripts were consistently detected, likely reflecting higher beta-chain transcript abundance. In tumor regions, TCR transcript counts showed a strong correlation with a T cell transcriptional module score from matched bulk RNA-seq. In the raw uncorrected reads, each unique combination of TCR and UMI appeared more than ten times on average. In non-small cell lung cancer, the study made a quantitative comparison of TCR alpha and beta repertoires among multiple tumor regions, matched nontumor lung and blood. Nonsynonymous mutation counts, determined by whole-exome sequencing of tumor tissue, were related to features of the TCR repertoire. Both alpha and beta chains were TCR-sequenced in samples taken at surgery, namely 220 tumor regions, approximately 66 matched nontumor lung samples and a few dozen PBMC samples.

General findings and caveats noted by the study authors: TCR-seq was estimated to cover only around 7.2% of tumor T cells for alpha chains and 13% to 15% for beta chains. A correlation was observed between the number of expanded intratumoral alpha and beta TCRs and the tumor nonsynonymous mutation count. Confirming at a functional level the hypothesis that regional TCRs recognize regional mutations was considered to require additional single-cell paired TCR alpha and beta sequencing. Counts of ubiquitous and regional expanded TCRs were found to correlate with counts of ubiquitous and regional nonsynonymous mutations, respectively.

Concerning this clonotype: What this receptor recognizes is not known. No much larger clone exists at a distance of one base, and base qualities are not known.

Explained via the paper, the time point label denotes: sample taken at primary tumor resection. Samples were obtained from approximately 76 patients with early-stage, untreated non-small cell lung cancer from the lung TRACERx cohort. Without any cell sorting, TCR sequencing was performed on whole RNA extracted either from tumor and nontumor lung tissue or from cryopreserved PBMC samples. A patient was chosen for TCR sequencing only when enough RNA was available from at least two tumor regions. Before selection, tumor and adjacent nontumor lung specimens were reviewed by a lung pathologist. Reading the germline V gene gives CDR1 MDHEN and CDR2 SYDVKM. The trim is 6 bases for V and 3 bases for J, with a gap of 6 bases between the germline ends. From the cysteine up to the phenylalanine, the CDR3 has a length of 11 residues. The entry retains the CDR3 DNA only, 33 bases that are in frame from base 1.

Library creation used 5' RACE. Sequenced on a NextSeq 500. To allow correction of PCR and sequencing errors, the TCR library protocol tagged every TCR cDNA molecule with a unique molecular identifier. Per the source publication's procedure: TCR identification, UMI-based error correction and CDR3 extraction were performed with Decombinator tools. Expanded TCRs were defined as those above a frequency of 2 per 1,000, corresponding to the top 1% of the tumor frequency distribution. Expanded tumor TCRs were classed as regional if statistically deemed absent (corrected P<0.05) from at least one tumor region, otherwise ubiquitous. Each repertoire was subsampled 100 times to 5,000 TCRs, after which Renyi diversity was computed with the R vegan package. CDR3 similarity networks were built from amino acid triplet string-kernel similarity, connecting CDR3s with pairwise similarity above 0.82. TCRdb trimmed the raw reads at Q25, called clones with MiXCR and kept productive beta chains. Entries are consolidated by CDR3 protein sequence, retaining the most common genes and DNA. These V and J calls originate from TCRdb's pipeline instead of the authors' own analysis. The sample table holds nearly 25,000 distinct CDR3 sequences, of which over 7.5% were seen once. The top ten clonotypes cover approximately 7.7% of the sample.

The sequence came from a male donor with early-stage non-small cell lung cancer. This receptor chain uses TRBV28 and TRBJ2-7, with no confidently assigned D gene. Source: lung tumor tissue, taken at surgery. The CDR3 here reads CASSYHYEQYF. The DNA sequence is TGTGCCAGCAGCTACCACTACGAGCAGTACTTC.